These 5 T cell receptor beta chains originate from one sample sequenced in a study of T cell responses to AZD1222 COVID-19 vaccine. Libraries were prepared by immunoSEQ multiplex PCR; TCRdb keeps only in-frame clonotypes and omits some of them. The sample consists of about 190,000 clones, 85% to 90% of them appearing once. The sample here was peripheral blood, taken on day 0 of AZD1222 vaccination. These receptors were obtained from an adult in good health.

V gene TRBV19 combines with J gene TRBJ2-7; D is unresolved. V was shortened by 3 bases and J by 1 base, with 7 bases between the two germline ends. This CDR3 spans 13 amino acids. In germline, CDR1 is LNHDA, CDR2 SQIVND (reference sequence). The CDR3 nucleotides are TGTGCCAGTAGTATTGTATTGTCCTACGAGCAGTACTTC. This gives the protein CASSIVLSYEQYF.

The CDR3 spells CASRRQITTSGANVLTF. The CDR3 coding sequence is TGTGCCAGCAGAAGACAGATTACGACCTCTGGGGCCAACGTCCTGACTTTC. The chain has TRBV2 and TRBJ2-6, with a tentative D call TRBD1 (5 bases). V shed 6 bases and J shed 0 bases, with 15 bases lying between them. The CDR3 is 17 residues long. Germline CDR1 reads SNHLY; CDR2 reads FYNNEI.

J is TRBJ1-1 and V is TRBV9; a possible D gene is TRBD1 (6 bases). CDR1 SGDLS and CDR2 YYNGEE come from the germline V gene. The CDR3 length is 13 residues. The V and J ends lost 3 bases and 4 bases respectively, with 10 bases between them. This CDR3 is CASSGGQSTEAFF. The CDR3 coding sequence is TGTGCCAGCAGCGGAGGACAGTCCACTGAAGCTTTCTTT.

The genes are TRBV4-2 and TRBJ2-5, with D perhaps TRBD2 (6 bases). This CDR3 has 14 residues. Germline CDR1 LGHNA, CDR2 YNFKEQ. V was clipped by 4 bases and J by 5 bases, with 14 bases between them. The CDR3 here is CASSRSEEGETQYF. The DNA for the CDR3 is TGTGCCAGCAGCCGATCGGAGGAGGGGGAGACCCAGTACTTC.

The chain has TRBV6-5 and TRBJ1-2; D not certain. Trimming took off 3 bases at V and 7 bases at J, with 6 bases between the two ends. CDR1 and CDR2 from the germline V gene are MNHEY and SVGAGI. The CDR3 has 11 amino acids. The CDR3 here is CASSYGVGYTF. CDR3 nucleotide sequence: TGTGCCAGCAGTTATGGCGTTGGCTACACCTTC.